The TCR beta chain described here comes from a study of naive and memory T cell subsets. Study-level results: Gini index rose across naive, CM, EM and EMRA in CD4 and CD8. Findings for naive and memory subsets could not be checked against ground truth.

Ten or more counts support this clonotype. Its antigen is still unknown. After CD4 positive bead selection, the CD4-negative fraction gave CD8 T cells. The CDR3 has 14 amino acids. Germline lookup yields CDR1 SSHAT and CDR2 FNYEAQ (reference sequence). The beta constant-region primer was an equimolar mix of two oligonucleotides covering TRBC1 and TRBC2. Four rounds of PCR amplified the ligated cDNA using nested alpha and beta constant-region primers plus SP2. TCRdb reanalysed the UMI-ligation and nested PCR reads using MiXCR and keeps one entry per CDR3 protein. The table lists about 90,000 distinct CDR3 sequences, roughly 7% of them singletons.

The gene calls are TRBV7-7 and TRBJ2-5, with 10 bases lining up with TRBD2. The specimen sequenced was central memory CD4+ T cells from blood. The receptor comes from a human donor in good health. CDR3: CASASGGFQETQYF. CDR3 DNA: TGTGCTAGCGCTAGCGGGGGCTTCCAAGAGACCCAGTACTTC.